The 22 T cell receptor beta chains listed next were all sequenced from one sample in a study of CXCR3-negative and CXCR3-positive naive CD8 T cells. Carrying UMI labels, the TRB cDNA libraries were prepared through 5' RACE. Following a re-call of the 5' RACE reads, TCRdb has one entry per CDR3 protein and lacks DNA. Its listing shows approximately 88,000 distinct CDR3 sequences. Specimen: naive CXCR3- CD8+ T cells from blood. The subset here: CD45RO-CCR7+CD27+CD95- naive CD8+ T cells lacking CXCR3 (TNR3-). The receptors originated from a human donor in good health. Some clones in this sample may be carry-over from other donors' samples.

V is TRBV6-4 and J is TRBJ2-1; TCRdb's D gene call, TRBD2, goes unchecked for lack of DNA. Germline CDR1 is MRHNA and CDR2 is SNTAGT. This CDR3 is 15 amino acids long. CDR3 protein: CASSGLAGDYNEQFF.

This CDR3 reads CASSLSGGTSYEQYF. The chain recombines TRBV27 with TRBJ2-7; TCRdb proposes TRBD1, but this gene call is untestable without DNA. Per the germline V gene, CDR1 is MNHEY and CDR2 is SMNVEV (reference sequence). The CDR3 runs 15 residues.

The V and J genes are TRBV29-1 and TRBJ2-4; TCRdb selects TRBD1, and the lack of DNA leaves this call unchecked. This CDR3 has 11 amino acids. Germline CDR1 is SQVTM and CDR2 is ANQGSEA. CDR3 protein: CSVTGGNIQYF.

The chain couples TRBV28 to TRBJ2-2; TCRdb selects TRBD1, and the lack of DNA leaves this call unchecked. The CDR3 totals 15 residues. Germline CDR1 and CDR2: MDHEN and SYDVKM. CDR3 region: CASSTPRQGSGELFF.

The chain recombines TRBV7-9 with TRBJ2-2. Germline V gene sequence: CDR1 SEHNR, CDR2 FQNEAQ (reference sequence). The CDR3 contains 13 residues. CDR3 region: CASSPRITGELFF.

CDR3 amino acids: CASSFVEADTQYF. The chain recombines TRBV7-9 with TRBJ2-3. Germline assignment: CDR1 SEHNR and CDR2 FQNEAQ (reference sequence). The CDR3 covers 13 residues.

The rearrangement links TRBV12-3 or TRBV12-4 to TRBJ2-1; TCRdb lists TRBD1, though no DNA is available to test this call. The CDR3 loop spans 13 amino acids. The CDR3 spells CASTWTGGNEQFF.

The V gene is TRBV29-1, the J gene TRBJ2-2; TCRdb gives TRBD2 as the D gene, but with no DNA this cannot be confirmed. Germline-derived CDR1 and CDR2 are SQVTM and ANQGSEA. CDR3 length: 15 amino acids. CDR3 protein: CSAARTSGITGELCF.

The chain carries TRBV7-9 and TRBJ1-1; TCRdb's D call of TRBD1 is untestable without DNA. Germline lookup yields CDR1 SEHNR and CDR2 FQNEAQ (reference sequence). This CDR3 is built from 15 residues. The CDR3 is CASSQATGGRTEAFF.

The chain recombines TRBV7-9 with TRBJ1-4; the D call from TCRdb, TRBD1, cannot be confirmed without DNA. Germline CDR1 and CDR2: SEHNR and FQNEAQ (reference sequence). This CDR3 is 15 amino acids long. This chain's CDR3 is CASRSRQGVDEKLFF.

The chain uses TRBV7-8 and TRBJ2-1; there is no DNA to check the TCRdb D call of TRBD1. CDR1 is SGHVS and CDR2 is FQNEAQ in the germline V gene. The CDR3 length is 13 residues. This CDR3 reads CASSLTGVNEQFF.

The chain couples TRBV7-9 to TRBJ2-7; TCRdb names TRBD1, which stays unverified in the absence of DNA. The germline V gene has CDR1 SEHNR and CDR2 FQNEAQ (reference sequence). The CDR3 totals 13 residues. The CDR3 loop is CASSLTGEYEQYF.

The V and J genes are TRBV5-1 and TRBJ2-7; with no DNA, the TCRdb D assignment of TRBD1 cannot be verified. CDR3 length: 16 amino acids. Germline CDR1 and CDR2: SGHRS and YFSETQ. The CDR3 sequence: CASSSNRDRGHNEQYF.

The chain recombines TRBV28 with TRBJ2-7; absent DNA, TCRdb's TRBD2 call cannot be checked. CDR1 is MDHEN and CDR2 is SYDVKM in the germline V gene. The CDR3 length is 18 residues. CDR3: CASSLDHRTSGMGYEQYF.

The J gene is TRBJ2-1, the V gene TRBV12-3 or TRBV12-4; TCRdb's D call, TRBD2, is unchecked because there is no DNA. CDR3 size: 14 residues. Here the CDR3 reads CASRPGLEMGEQFF.

J is TRBJ2-3 and V is TRBV7-9. The germline V gene encodes CDR1 SEHNR and CDR2 FQNEAQ (reference sequence). The CDR3 totals 12 residues. CDR3 sequence: CASSLLGDTQYF.

This chain connects TRBV4-1 to TRBJ2-1; TCRdb selects TRBD2, and the lack of DNA leaves this call unchecked. Germline V gene sequence: CDR1 MGHRA, CDR2 YSYEKL. This CDR3 has 17 amino acids. This chain's CDR3 is CASSQTKGGPGLIYQFF.

The chain uses TRBV20-1 and TRBJ2-7; the TRBD1 assignment by TCRdb is unverifiable without DNA. The CDR3 is 14 residues long. CDR1 is DFQATT, CDR2 SNEGSKA, per germline (reference sequence). The CDR3 region is CSARETGGLGEQYF.

CDR3 sequence: CSAIPGLASEQFF. The genes are TRBV20-1 and TRBJ2-1; TCRdb proposes TRBD2, but this gene call is untestable without DNA. The CDR3 loop spans 13 amino acids. Germline V gene lookup returns CDR1 DFQATT and CDR2 SNEGSKA (reference sequence).

J is TRBJ1-1 and V is TRBV7-7; lacking DNA, the TRBD1 call made by TCRdb goes unchecked. Germline lookup yields CDR1 SSHAT and CDR2 FNYEAQ (reference sequence). The CDR3 contains 15 residues. CDR3 in amino acids: CASSPPGLLNTEAFF.

The gene calls are TRBV19 and TRBJ1-5; checking the TCRdb D call of TRBD1 is not possible without DNA. CDR1 LNHDA and CDR2 SQIVND come from the germline V gene (reference sequence). This CDR3 is built from 15 residues. The CDR3 region is CASSIGGGPVQPQHF.

The rearrangement links TRBV20-1 to TRBJ2-1; the TCRdb D gene call, TRBD2, has no DNA to confirm it. There are 13 residues in the CDR3. Germline V gene sequence: CDR1 DFQATT, CDR2 SNEGSKA (reference sequence). This chain's CDR3 is CSATKPTYNEQFF.